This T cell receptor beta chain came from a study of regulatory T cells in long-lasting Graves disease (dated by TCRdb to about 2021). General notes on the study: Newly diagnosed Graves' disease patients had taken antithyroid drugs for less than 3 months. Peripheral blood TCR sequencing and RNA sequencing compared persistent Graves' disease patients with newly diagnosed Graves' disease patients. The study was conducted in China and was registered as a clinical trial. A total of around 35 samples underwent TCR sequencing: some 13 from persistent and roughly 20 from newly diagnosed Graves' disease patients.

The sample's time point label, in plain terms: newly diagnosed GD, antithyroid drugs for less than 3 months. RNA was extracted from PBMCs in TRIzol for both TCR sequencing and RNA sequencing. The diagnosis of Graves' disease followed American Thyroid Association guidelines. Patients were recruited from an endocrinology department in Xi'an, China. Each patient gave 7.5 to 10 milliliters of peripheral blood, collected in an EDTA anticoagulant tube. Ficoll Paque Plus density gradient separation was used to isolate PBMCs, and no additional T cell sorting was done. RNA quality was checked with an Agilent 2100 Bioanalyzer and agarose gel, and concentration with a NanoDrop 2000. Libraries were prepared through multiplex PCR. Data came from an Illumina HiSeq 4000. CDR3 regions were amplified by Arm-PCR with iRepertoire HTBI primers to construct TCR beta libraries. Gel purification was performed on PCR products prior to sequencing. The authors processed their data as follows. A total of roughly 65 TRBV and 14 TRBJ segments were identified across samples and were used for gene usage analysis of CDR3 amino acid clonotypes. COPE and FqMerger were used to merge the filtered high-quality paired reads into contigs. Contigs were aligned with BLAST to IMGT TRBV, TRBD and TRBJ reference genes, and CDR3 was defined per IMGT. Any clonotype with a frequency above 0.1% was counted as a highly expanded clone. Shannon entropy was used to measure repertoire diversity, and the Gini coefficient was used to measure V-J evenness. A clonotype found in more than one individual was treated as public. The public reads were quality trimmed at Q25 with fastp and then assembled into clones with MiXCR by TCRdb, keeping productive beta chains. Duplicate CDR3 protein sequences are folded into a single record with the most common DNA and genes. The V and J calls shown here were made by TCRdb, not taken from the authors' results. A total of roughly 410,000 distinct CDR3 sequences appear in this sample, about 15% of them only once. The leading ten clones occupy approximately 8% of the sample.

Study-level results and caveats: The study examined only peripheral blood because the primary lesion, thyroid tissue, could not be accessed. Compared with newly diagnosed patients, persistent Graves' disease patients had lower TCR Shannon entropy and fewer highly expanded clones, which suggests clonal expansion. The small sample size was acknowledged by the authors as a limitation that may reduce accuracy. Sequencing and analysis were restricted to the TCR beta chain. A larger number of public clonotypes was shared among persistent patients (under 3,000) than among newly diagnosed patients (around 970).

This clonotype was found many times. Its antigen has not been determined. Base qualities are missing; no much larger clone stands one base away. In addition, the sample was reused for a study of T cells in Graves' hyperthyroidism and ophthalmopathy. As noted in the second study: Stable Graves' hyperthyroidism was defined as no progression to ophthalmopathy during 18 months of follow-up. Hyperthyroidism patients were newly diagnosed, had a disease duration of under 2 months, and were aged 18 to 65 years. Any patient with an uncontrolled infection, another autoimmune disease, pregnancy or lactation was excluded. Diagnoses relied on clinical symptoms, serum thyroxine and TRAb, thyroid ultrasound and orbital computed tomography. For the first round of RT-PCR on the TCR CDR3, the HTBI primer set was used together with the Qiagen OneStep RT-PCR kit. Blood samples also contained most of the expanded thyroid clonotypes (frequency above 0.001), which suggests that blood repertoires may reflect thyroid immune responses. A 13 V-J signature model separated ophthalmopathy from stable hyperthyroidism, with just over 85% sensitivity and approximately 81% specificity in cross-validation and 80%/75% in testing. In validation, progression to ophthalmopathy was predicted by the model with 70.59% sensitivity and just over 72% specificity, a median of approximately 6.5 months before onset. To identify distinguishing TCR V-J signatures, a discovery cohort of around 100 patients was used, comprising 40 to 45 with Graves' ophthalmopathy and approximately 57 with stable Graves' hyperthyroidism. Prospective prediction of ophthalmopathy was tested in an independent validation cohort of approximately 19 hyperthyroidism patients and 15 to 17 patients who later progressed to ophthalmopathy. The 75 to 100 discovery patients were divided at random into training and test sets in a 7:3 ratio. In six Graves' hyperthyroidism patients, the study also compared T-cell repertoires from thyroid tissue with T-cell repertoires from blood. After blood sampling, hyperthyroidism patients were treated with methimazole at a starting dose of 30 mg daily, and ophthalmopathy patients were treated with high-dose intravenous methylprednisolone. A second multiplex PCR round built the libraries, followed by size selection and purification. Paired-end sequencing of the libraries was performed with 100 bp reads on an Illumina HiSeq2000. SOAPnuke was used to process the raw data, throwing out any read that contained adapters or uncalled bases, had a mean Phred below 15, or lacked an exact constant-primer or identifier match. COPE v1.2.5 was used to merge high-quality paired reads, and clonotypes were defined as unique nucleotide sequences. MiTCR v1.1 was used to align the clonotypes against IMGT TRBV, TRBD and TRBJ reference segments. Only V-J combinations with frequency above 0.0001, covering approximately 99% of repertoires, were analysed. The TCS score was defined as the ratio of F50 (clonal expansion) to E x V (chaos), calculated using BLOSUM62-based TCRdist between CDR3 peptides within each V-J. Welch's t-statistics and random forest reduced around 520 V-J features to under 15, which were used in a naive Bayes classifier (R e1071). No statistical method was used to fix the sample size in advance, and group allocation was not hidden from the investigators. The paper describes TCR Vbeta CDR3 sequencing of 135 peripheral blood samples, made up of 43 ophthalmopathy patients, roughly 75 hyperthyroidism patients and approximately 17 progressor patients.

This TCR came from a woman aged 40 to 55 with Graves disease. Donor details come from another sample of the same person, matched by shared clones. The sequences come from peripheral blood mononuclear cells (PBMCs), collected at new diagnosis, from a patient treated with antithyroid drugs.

CDR3 sequence: CASSLGGGGQPQHF. The DNA sequence is given as TGTGCCAGCAGTTTAGGAGGAGGGGGGCAGCCCCAGCATTTT. The chain joins TRBV12-3 or TRBV12-4 to TRBJ1-5; the D gene is perhaps TRBD1, on 6 matching bases. The CDR3 contains 14 residues, cysteine and phenylalanine counted. The CDR3 DNA has 42 bases and is translated from base 1. V is clipped by 1 base and J by 7 bases, and the sequence between their germline boundaries is 11 bases long.